The sequence of this T cell receptor (beta chain) was determined in a study of OX40 agonist ivuxolimab in advanced cancers. Study overall: Patients received intravenous ivuxolimab every 2 weeks at 0.01 to 10 mg/kg.

Patients with autoimmune history or systemic immunosuppression were excluded. Germline lookup yields CDR1 MNHEY and CDR2 SVGAGI. The germline V and J ends were trimmed by 4 bases and 0 bases, with 9 bases remaining between them. The CDR3 sequence is 14 residues long. Profiled with immunoSEQ multiplex PCR; TCRdb holds only in-frame clones, not every one. The sample yields about 45,000 clones, approximately 90% seen once. The sequencing here drew on CD4+ or CD8+ T cells sorted from blood, taken in a trial of the OX40 agonist ivuxolimab. V and J are TRBV6-5 and TRBJ2-5; D call uncertain. The clonotype was recovered from an adult with an advanced solid tumor such as melanoma, head and neck, liver or kidney cancer. The CDR3, as DNA: TGTGCCAGCAGTTCAAACAGACACCAAGAGACCCAGTACTTC. Protein: CASSSNRHQETQYF.